These T cell receptor beta chains were read from a single sample in a study of cytomegalovirus exposure and HLA in healthy donors. Sequencing was performed with immunoSEQ multiplex PCR; in TCRdb, only in-frame clones are kept and a portion is missing. The table for this sample gives some 110,000 clones. Sequencing input: PBMCs. Receptor source: a man younger than 45 in good health and CMV-seronegative. CDR3s leave out the opening cysteine and the closing phenylalanine or tryptophan.

CDR3 protein: ASSQGRQGVRNEQF
J gene: TRBJ2-1
V gene: TRBV4-1
CDR3 length: 14

CDR3 protein: ASSPWAGDTQY
J gene: TRBJ2-3
V gene: TRBV6-5
CDR3 length: 11

CDR3 protein: ASSFGLARTDTQY
J gene: TRBJ2-3
V gene: TRBV6-6
CDR3 length: 13

CDR3 protein: ASSGGTSGMAGELF
J gene: TRBJ2-2
V gene: TRBV6-4
CDR3 length: 14

CDR3 protein: SVEAPSGSYEQY
J gene: TRBJ2-7
V gene: TRBV29-1
CDR3 length: 12

CDR3 protein: ASSIGRGNTEAF
J gene: TRBJ1-1
V gene: TRBV19
CDR3 length: 12

CDR3 protein: ATSPGGERATNEKLF
J gene: TRBJ1-4
V gene: TRBV15
CDR3 length: 15

CDR3 protein: ASSLSSGANVLT
J gene: TRBJ2-6
V gene: TRBV6-5
CDR3 length: 12

CDR3 protein: ASSFQQQGWSTEAF
J gene: TRBJ1-1
V gene: TRBV27
CDR3 length: 14

CDR3 protein: ASSSSATGGWADTQY
J gene: TRBJ2-3
V gene: TRBV7-9
CDR3 length: 15

CDR3 protein: ASSPTDLYEQY
J gene: TRBJ2-7
V gene: TRBV7-9
CDR3 length: 11

CDR3 protein: ASSITSGYSSYNEQF
J gene: TRBJ2-1
V gene: TRBV19
CDR3 length: 15

CDR3 protein: ASSLAGASGGDEQF
J gene: TRBJ2-1
V gene: TRBV5-1
CDR3 length: 14

CDR3 protein: ASRATGQGWSPLH
J gene: TRBJ1-6
V gene: TRBV11-2
CDR3 length: 13

CDR3 protein: ASSKGYEQY
J gene: TRBJ2-7
V gene: TRBV6-5
CDR3 length: 9

CDR3 protein: ASSSIGGEQY
J gene: TRBJ2-7
V gene: TRBV18
CDR3 length: 10

CDR3 protein: ASSLEAGPYEQY
J gene: TRBJ2-7
V gene: TRBV5-1
CDR3 length: 12

CDR3 protein: ASSGGLTPTQY
J gene: TRBJ2-3
V gene: TRBV27
CDR3 length: 11

CDR3 protein: ASGPEQPQH
J gene: TRBJ1-5
V gene: TRBV6-6
CDR3 length: 9

CDR3 protein: ASRAGTANYGYT
J gene: TRBJ1-2
V gene: TRBV5-1
CDR3 length: 12

CDR3 protein: ATSREGGRKTEAF
J gene: TRBJ1-1
V gene: TRBV15
CDR3 length: 13

CDR3 protein: ASSHGQGLAF
J gene: TRBJ1-1
V gene: TRBV11-3
CDR3 length: 10

CDR3 protein: ASSPRVGAMTEAF
J gene: TRBJ1-1
V gene: TRBV7-2
CDR3 length: 13

CDR3 protein: ASRRQGIANYGYT
J gene: TRBJ1-2
V gene: TRBV2
CDR3 length: 13